The 18 T cell receptor beta chains listed next were all sequenced from one sample in a study of blood T cell repertoires in COVID-19 (dated by TCRdb to the early 2020s). Preparation of the library involved the immunoSEQ multiplex PCR assay. TCRdb took this table from immuneACCESS and kept in-frame rearrangements with V and J called. Such tables lack part of the clones; where checked against another copy, unresolved V genes explain under half of the gap, and the rest is unexplained. The sample table records 100,000 to 150,000 clones; approximately 84% of these occur just once. Jointly, the top ten make up about 17% of the sample. Sequencing was carried out using peripheral blood. The receptors shown here come from a woman of 80 years or more with acute or convalescent COVID-19.

V and J are TRBV3-1 (or the pseudogene TRBV3-2) and TRBJ1-1, with D hard to call. This CDR3 contains 14 residues. Trimming stripped 1 base from V and 6 bases from J, with 12 bases between. From germline, CDR1 is LGHDT and CDR2 YNNKEL (reference sequence). Written as DNA, the CDR3 is TGTGCCAGCAGCCAAGTAGGAGGGAAGGCTGAAGCTTTCTTT. Protein sequence: CASSQVGGKAEAFF.

V gene TRBV3-1 (or the pseudogene TRBV3-2) combines with J gene TRBJ2-7; maybe TRBD1 (6 bases). CDR1 is LGHDT, CDR2 YNNKEL, per germline (reference sequence). This CDR3 has 13 amino acids. Trimming removed 0 bases at V and 9 bases at J, with 12 bases between. The CDR3 region has the DNA TGTGCCAGCAGCCAAGATAGGTGGGGGCGGCAGTACTTC. This gives the protein CASSQDRWGRQYF.

V usage is TRBV20-1 and J usage is TRBJ2-7, with 7 bases that match TRBD1. The CDR3 is made up of 11 amino acids. V was clipped by 8 bases and J by 6 bases; unmatched bases: 7. The V gene's germline CDR1 is DFQATT and CDR2 SNEGSKA (reference sequence). CDR3 sequence reads: CSPDRVGEQYF. The CDR3 DNA follows: TGCAGTCCCGACAGGGTCGGCGAGCAGTACTTC.

This chain uses TRBV19 with TRBJ1-2; D is unclear. Germline loops: CDR1 LNHDA, CDR2 SQIVND (reference sequence). V was pared by 5 bases and J by 7 bases, with 11 bases between. The CDR3 has 12 residues. CDR3 in DNA: TGTGCCAGTAGTGACGGGAGACTTGGCTACACCTTC. Translating gives CASSDGRLGYTF.

The chain employs TRBV5-1 and TRBJ1-4; a weak D match, TRBD1 (6 bases). V was shortened by 0 bases and J by 3 bases, with 9 bases between the two germline ends. CDR1 is SGHRS, CDR2 YFSETQ, per germline. CDR3 length: 15 residues. CDR3 in amino acids: CASSLGTVANEKLFF. The CDR3 coding sequence is TGCGCCAGCAGCTTGGGGACAGTGGCTAATGAAAAACTGTTTTTT.

The chain recombines TRBV10-3 with TRBJ2-5; D remains unclear. With 3 bases removed from V and 4 bases from J, the gap between germline ends came to 6 bases. Germline V gives CDR1 ENHRY, CDR2 SYGVKD. The CDR3 runs 12 residues. CDR3 nucleotides: TGTGCCATCAGTGATGAGTTAGAGACCCAGTACTTC. As protein: CAISDELETQYF.

V usage is TRBV6-5 and J usage is TRBJ1-5, with 7 nucleotides matching TRBD1. This CDR3 region has 15 residues. Trimming took 7 bases from V and 4 from J; bases not matched to a gene: 10. CDR1 and CDR2 (germline): MNHEY, SVGAGI. The CDR3 DNA follows: TGTGCCAGCACCGTAGGGACAGCAGGGAATCAGCCCCAGCATTTT. Translated, it gives CASTVGTAGNQPQHF.

The chain joins TRBV7-6 to TRBJ2-1, with 7 positions matching TRBD1. This CDR3 is 15 amino acids long. Per germline, CDR1 SGHVS and CDR2 FNYEAQ. After removal of 5 bases from V and 8 bases from J, the junction contained 12 bases not matched to a gene. The CDR3 DNA reads as TGTGCCAGCAGCCCGATCGGGACAGTTGGGGATGAGCAGTTCTTC. Amino acids: CASSPIGTVGDEQFF.

V usage is TRBV5-5 and J usage is TRBJ2-7; D may be TRBD2 (6 bases). This CDR3 is built from 15 residues. V gave up 5 bases and J gave up 0 bases, with 15 bases separating them. Germline V gene lookup returns CDR1 SGHKS and CDR2 YYEKEE (reference sequence). The chain's CDR3 is CASRSRDRSSYEQYF. The CDR3 region has the DNA TGTGCCAGCAGGTCGCGGGACCGGAGCTCCTACGAGCAGTACTTC.

This chain uses TRBV4-3 with TRBJ2-1, with 7 positions matching TRBD2. The CDR3 spans 15 residues. Germline V gene data show CDR1 as LGHNA and CDR2 as YSLEER. V shed 1 base, J shed 10 bases, and the junction held 10 bases outside the gene matches. CDR3 loop: CASSQGRTLGGEQFF. Here the CDR3 DNA reads TGCGCCAGCAGCCAAGGGAGGACCCTCGGGGGGGAGCAGTTCTTC.

This clone was seen once. The V call is TRBV11-2, the J call TRBJ2-3; a possible D gene is TRBD2 (5 bases). The ends were cut back, 7 bases at V and 2 bases at J, with 16 bases in the middle. The V gene's germline CDR1 is SGHAT and CDR2 FQNNGV. CDR3 length equals 15 residues. In nucleotides, the CDR3 is TGTGCCAGCAACCACCGGGATCCGATCACAGATACGCAGTATTTT. Protein product: CASNHRDPITDTQYF.

This clone turned up a few times. This rearrangement joins TRBV5-4 to TRBJ1-2; D is unresolved. Per the germline V gene, CDR1 is SGHNT and CDR2 is YYREEE (reference sequence). This CDR3 is built from 13 residues. Trimming stripped 4 bases from V and 2 bases from J, with 9 bases between. The chain's CDR3 is CASSLRENYGYTF. The CDR3 DNA reads as TGTGCCAGCAGCCTAAGAGAGAACTATGGCTACACCTTC. Complete variable domain (other parts from reference TRBV5-4 and TRBJ1-2): ETGVTQSPTHLIKTRGQQVTLRCSSQSGHNTVSWYQQALGQGPQFIFQYYREEENGRGNFPPRFSGLQFPNYSSELNVNALELDDSALYLCASSLRENYGYTFGSGTRLTVV.

The CDR3 protein is CASSLGGPNNSPLHF. DNA for the CDR3: TGTGCCAGCAGTTTGGGGGGGCCAAATAATTCACCCCTCCACTTT. J is TRBJ1-6 and V is TRBV27, with D maybe TRBD1 (6 bases). Germline lookup yields CDR1 MNHEY and CDR2 SMNVEV (reference sequence). The CDR3 totals 15 residues. Trimming pared 3 bases from V and 5 bases from J, leaving 11 bases between.

For the CDR3, the DNA is TGTGCCAGCTCACCTCAGGACTACTATGGCTACACCTTC. Its protein is CASSPQDYYGYTF. The chain employs TRBV18 and TRBJ1-2; D is unresolved. Looked up from germline, CDR1 is KGHSH and CDR2 is LQKENI. Deletions cut 3 bases from V and 3 bases from J, with 8 bases between. The CDR3 length is 13 residues. The entire variable domain, with the rest obtained from reference TRBV18 and TRBJ1-2, is as follows: NAGVMQNPRHLVRRRGQEARLRCSPMKGHSHVYWYRQLPEEGLKFMVYLQKENIIDESGMPKERFSAEFPKEGPSILRIQQVVRGDSAAYFCASSPQDYYGYTFGSGTRLTVV.

This clone was seen a few times. The J gene is TRBJ2-2, the V gene TRBV20-1; 11 bases fit TRBD2. The CDR3 covers 15 residues. After removal of 3 bases from V and 6 bases from J, the junction contained 6 bases not matched to a gene. Germline V CDR1 and CDR2: DFQATT, SNEGSKA (reference sequence). Written as DNA, the CDR3 is TGCAGTGCTAGTGATAGCGGGAGGGCCGCCGGGGAGCTGTTTTTT. As protein: CSASDSGRAAGELFF.

V gene TRBV7-2 combines with J gene TRBJ1-3; D is undetermined. The length of the CDR3 is 12 residues. Trimming cost V 5 bases and J 7 bases, with 9 bases left between them. CDR1 SGHTA and CDR2 FQGNSA come from the germline V gene. CDR3 nucleotide sequence: TGTGCCAGCAGCGAGCCTAGGAACACCATATATTTT. It is translated as CASSEPRNTIYF.

V is TRBV7-8 and J is TRBJ2-7; D may be TRBD1 (6 bases). V was pared by 1 base and J by 2 bases, with 9 bases between. Germline V lookup: CDR1 SGHVS, CDR2 FQNEAQ. The CDR3 runs 14 residues. CDR3 coding DNA: TGTGCCAGCAGCTTAGACCGGGACACCTACGAGCAGTACTTC. The encoded protein is CASSLDRDTYEQYF.

The table lists this clone with a few counts. The chain links TRBV9 to TRBJ1-2; no definite D call. Germline CDR1 and CDR2: SGDLS and YYNGEE. The V gene lost 6 bases and the J gene lost 0 bases, with 12 bases spanning the gap. The CDR3 is 14 amino acids. As DNA, the CDR3 is TGTGCCAGCACCTTTGGGCTAACTAACTATGGCTACACCTTC. It is translated as CASTFGLTNYGYTF.